Shown below are 15 T cell receptor beta chains from a single sample sequenced in a study of T-cell reconstitution after alpha-beta-depleted transplantation in children. The TCRbeta library was prepared with unique molecular identifiers. TCRdb independently ran MiXCR on the PCR reads; one entry per CDR3 protein. The sample contains some 460,000 distinct CDR3 sequences, roughly 15% of which appear only once. The material was PBMCs, mostly from graft donor cells, obtained 360 days after TCRalphabeta/CD19-depleted stem cell transplant. Source of these receptors: a boy less than two years old who had a stem cell transplant for Wiskott-Aldrich syndrome, so the T cells may come from the graft donor.

The chain couples TRBV7-2 to TRBJ2-3, with D tentatively TRBD2 (5 bases). The germline V gene has CDR1 SGHTA and CDR2 FQGNSA. The CDR3 length is 15 residues. V lost 4 bases and J lost 2, with 13 bases in between. CDR3 nucleotide sequence: TGTGCCAGCAGCTACCGGGGTAGCGCCACAGATACGCAGTATTTT. This codes for CASSYRGSATDTQYF.

This clonotype was recorded many times. The V call is TRBV3-1, the J call TRBJ2-7; D not certain. CDR1 is LGHDT, CDR2 YNNKEL, per germline (reference sequence). Trimming cost V 1 base and J 0 bases, with 7 bases left between them. The CDR3 runs to 14 residues. This chain's CDR3 is CASSQGLLSYEQYF. DNA for the CDR3: TGTGCCAGCAGCCAAGGCCTCCTCTCCTACGAGCAGTACTTC.

The V and J genes are TRBV5-1 and TRBJ1-5, with 12 bases that match TRBD1. V lost 4 bases and J lost 7; bases outside the gene matches: 9. Germline V CDR1 and CDR2: SGHRS, YFSETQ. The CDR3 is 16 residues long. CDR3 sequence: CASSPGTGGVQQPQHF. In DNA, the CDR3 is TGCGCCAGCAGCCCGGGGACAGGGGGCGTCCAGCAGCCCCAGCATTTT.

The chain is built from TRBV15 and TRBJ2-5; 7 bases are shared with TRBD1. CDR1 is LNHNV and CDR2 is YYDKDF in the germline V gene (reference sequence). CDR3 length: 14 residues. With 3 bases clipped from V and 3 bases from J, the junction kept 4 bases outside the gene matches. CDR3 bases: TGTGCCACCAGCAGCGGGGACAGAAAAGAGACCCAGTACTTC. This gives the protein CATSSGDRKETQYF.

The J gene is TRBJ1-3, the V gene TRBV18; D gene uncertain. CDR3 length: 15 residues. The ends were cut back, 2 bases at V and 0 bases at J, with 8 bases in the middle. Germline V gene lookup returns CDR1 KGHSH and CDR2 LQKENI. CDR3 sequence (DNA): TGTGCCAGCTCACCATTGGGGAACTCTGGAAACACCATATATTTT. This sequence encodes CASSPLGNSGNTIYF.

This clonotype was found a few times. V gene TRBV24-1 combines with J gene TRBJ2-5, with D uncertain. The V end lost 3 bases, the J end lost 7 bases, and 17 bases lay between the germline ends. There are 15 residues in the CDR3. The germline CDR1 and CDR2 sequences are KGHDR and SFDVKD. The CDR3 coding sequence is TGTGCCACCAGTGATCCCCGTGAAGCGTCGGGGACCCAGTACTTC. Residues: CATSDPREASGTQYF.

The rearrangement uses TRBV2 and TRBJ2-5; tentative D call: TRBD2 (6 bases). Germline lookup yields CDR1 SNHLY and CDR2 FYNNEI. This CDR3 has 14 amino acids. V gave up 7 bases and J gave up 3 bases, with 15 bases separating them. This CDR3 is CASTGRDIEETQYF. In DNA, the CDR3 is TGTGCCAGCACTGGGCGGGATATCGAAGAGACCCAGTACTTC.

This clonotype occurred a few times. The V and J genes are TRBV5-1 and TRBJ2-1; D is uncertain. From germline, CDR1 is SGHRS and CDR2 YFSETQ. The CDR3 is 15 amino acids. Trimming left V 0 bases short and J 1 base short, with 8 bases between. CDR3 coding DNA: TGCGCCAGCAGCTTGGAAGGGTTTTCCTACAATGAGCAGTTCTTC. Translating it yields CASSLEGFSYNEQFF. The full variable domain, completed using reference TRBV5-1 and TRBJ2-1, is KAGVTQTPRYLIKTRGQQVTLSCSPISGHRSVSWYQQTPGQGLQFLFEYFSETQRNKGNFPGRFSGRQFSNSRSEMNVSTLELGDSALYLCASSLEGFSYNEQFFGPGTRLTVL.

This clonotype was counted ten times or more. The chain links TRBV5-1 to TRBJ2-7; D uncertain. Germline CDR1 is SGHRS and CDR2 is YFSETQ. Trimming pared 5 bases from V and 3 bases from J, leaving 15 bases between. The CDR3 has 14 residues. Written as DNA, the CDR3 is TGCGCCAGCAGAGTACTCCCTCCACACTACGAGCAGTACTTC. Translation: CASRVLPPHYEQYF.

The V and J genes are TRBV13 and TRBJ2-7; D might be TRBD2 (6 bases). Germline V CDR1 and CDR2: PRHDT, FYEKMQ (reference sequence). Trimming shortened V by 4 bases and J by 3 bases, and 22 bases separated the two germline ends. This CDR3 has 17 residues. CDR3 sequence: CASSSAGLGDWNYEQYF. CDR3 bases: TGTGCCAGCAGCTCGGCTGGCCTTGGGGACTGGAACTACGAGCAGTACTTC.

The DNA of the CDR3 is TGTGCCAGCAGCTACACTTCTAGCACAGATACGCAGTATTTT. It translates to CASSYTSSTDTQYF. This chain uses TRBV12-3 or TRBV12-4 with TRBJ2-3, with no clear D. The V end lost 6 bases, the J end lost 0 bases, and 10 bases lay between the germline ends. The CDR3 covers 14 residues.

This clonotype has a handful of counts. This likely comes from a read error, as the CDR3 has no conserved phenylalanine or tryptophan at its end. This chain's CDR3 is CASSLRAGLYTGELFL. CDR3 coding DNA: TGCGCCAGCAGCTTGCGGGCGGGACTATACACCGGGGAGCTGTTTTTA. The chain has TRBV5-1 and TRBJ2-2, with TRBD2 matching 7 bases. The CDR3 length is 16 residues. Germline-derived CDR1 and CDR2 are SGHRS and YFSETQ. Losses at the gene ends were 1 base for V and 3 bases for J; bases not matched to a gene: 6.

This clonotype occurred many times. This chain joins TRBV28 and TRBJ2-7; no clear D. CDR3 length: 15 residues. Trimming removed 3 bases from V and 0 bases from J, with 12 bases in between. Germline values: CDR1 MDHEN, CDR2 SYDVKM. The CDR3 DNA is TGTGCCAGCAGTTTCCGCAGGACGAGCTCCTACGAGCAGTACTTC. Translated: CASSFRRTSSYEQYF.

As for this clonotype: This may be a read error: a much more frequent sequence differs by one nucleotide. The chain combines TRBV4-3 with TRBJ2-3, with D possibly TRBD2 on 7 matching bases. The germline CDR1 and CDR2 sequences are LGHNA and YSLEER. V was shortened by 0 bases and J by 4 bases, with 11 bases between the two germline ends. This CDR3 region has 15 residues. The CDR3 DNA reads TGCGCCAGCAGCCAAGACTGGGAGGGGGCAGATACGCAGTATTTT. Its protein is CASSQDWEGADTQYF.

The chain carries TRBV15 and TRBJ1-6; unclear D gene. Germline assignment: CDR1 LNHNV and CDR2 YYDKDF (reference sequence). The V end was cut by 3 bases, the J end by 9 bases, with 6 bases between. This CDR3 region has 12 residues. CDR3 amino acids: CATSSRSSPLHF. The DNA for the CDR3 is TGTGCCACCAGCAGCCGTAGTTCACCCCTCCACTTT.